This T cell receptor beta chain was found in a study of tissue T cells after allogeneic stem cell transplantation. Across the whole study: All graft-versus-host disease patients had gastrointestinal involvement and received several lines of directed therapy. Study results and caveats: Across patients, clones rarely overlapped, yet motif clusters were shared tissue-specifically. In patients and mice, blood and spleen missed much of tissue repertoire.

On this clone: Its antigen is undetermined.

This table comes from immunoSEQ multiplex PCR, and its TCRdb copy is limited to in-frame clones, with some not included. The sample shows just over 25,000 clones, more than 80% of them seen only once. This CDR3 comprises 14 residues. Trimming took off 3 bases at V and 8 bases at J, with 17 bases between the two ends. Germline V gives CDR1 SGDLS, CDR2 YYNGEE. The V gene is TRBV9, the J gene TRBJ1-2, with a tentative D call TRBD1 (5 bases). This receptor was identified in an older male donor who later had graft-versus-host disease after an allogeneic stem cell transplant. Specimen: blood, collected before transplantation. The CDR3 region is CASSATGTERGYTF. The CDR3 DNA reads as TGTGCCAGCAGCGCAACCGGGACGGAGAGGGGCTACACCTTC.